This is a list of T cell receptor beta chains from one sample in a study of human T cells and chemical hapten exposure. TCRdb redid the calling of the RACE reads with MiXCR, one entry per CDR3 protein. The table shows about 340,000 distinct CDR3 sequences, with under 8% occurring only once. The sequencing used whole blood, collected in connection with sensitization to the hapten diphenylcyclopropenone (DPC). These receptors were taken from a woman under 30 with alopecia areata. Some clones in this sample may be carry-over from other donors' samples. The CDR3 runs from the conserved cysteine through the conserved F or W. D genes are given only for firm matches. Some rows have no size entry. The others give once, few or many, or a class for an expanded clone.

>TRBJ2-3|TRBD2|TRBV20-1|NA
TGCAGTGCTAGAGACTGGCTAGCGGGGGGGCCTAAACCGGATACGCAGTATTTT
CSARDWLAGGPKPDTQYF
>TRBJ1-1|NA|TRBV14|many
TGTGCCAGCAGCCAGGGACAAAGTGAAGCTTTCTTT
CASSQGQSEAFF
>TRBJ1-2|NA|TRBV20-1|few
TGCAGTGCTAGGATCGGGGGACTGTACTATGGCTACACCTTC
CSARIGGLYYGYTF
>TRBJ2-7|NA|TRBV5-6|NA
TGTGCCAGCAGCTGGGGGACGAGATCCTACGAGCAGTACTTC
CASSWGTRSYEQYF
>TRBJ2-7|NA|TRBV6-5|few
TGTGCCAGCTCCCAGGGGGGGGGCTCCTACGAGCAGTACTTC
CASSQGGGSYEQYF
>TRBJ1-2|TRBD1|TRBV29-1|NA
TGCAGCGCCGGTTTAGGGGACAGCGCCCACTATGGCTACACCTTC
CSAGLGDSAHYGYTF
>TRBJ2-1|TRBD2|TRBV7-3|few
TGTGCCAGCAGCTTAGCCGGACTAGCGGGGACCTTCGGAGCCTACAATGAGCAGTTCTTC
CASSLAGLAGTFGAYNEQFF
>TRBJ1-1|NA|TRBV12-3/TRBV12-4|many
TGTGCCAGCAGTCCACCCTGGACGGTAAACACTGAAGCTTTCTTT
CASSPPWTVNTEAFF
>TRBJ1-2|TRBD1|TRBV5-6|NA
TGTGCCAGCAGCTCTGCTACCGGGACAGTTCTCTATGGCTACACCTTC
CASSSATGTVLYGYTF
>TRBJ1-5|NA|TRBV6-5|NA
TGTGCCAGCAGTTTTACGGCCCGTCAGCCCCAGCATTTT
CASSFTARQPQHF
>TRBJ2-7|TRBD1|TRBV3-1|NA
TGTGCCAGCAGCCAAGAGGGACAGGGGGACTACGAGCAGTACTTC
CASSQEGQGDYEQYF
>TRBJ2-4|TRBD1|TRBV4-3|many
TGCGCCAGCAGCCAGGATTTACGACCGGACAGGGGCGTTCAGTACTTC
CASSQDLRPDRGVQYF
>TRBJ2-3|NA|TRBV29-1|NA
TGCAGCGAGGACGGGGGATACACAGATACGCAGTATTTT
CSEDGGYTDTQYF
>TRBJ1-2|TRBD1|TRBV10-3|few
TGTGCCATCAGTGAGATGACAGGGGCAAACTATGGCTACACCTTC
CAISEMTGANYGYTF
>TRBJ1-6|TRBD1|TRBV27|many
TGTGCCAGCAGCCCAATAGACAGGGATCATTCACCCCTCCACTTT
CASSPIDRDHSPLHF
>TRBJ1-2|NA|TRBV5-6|many
TGTGCCAGCAGCTTGAGGGGAAACTATGGCTACACCTTC
CASSLRGNYGYTF
>TRBJ1-6|NA|TRBV12-3/TRBV12-4|few
TGTGCCAGCAGTTTAGGACAGCGGAGCTCCTATAATTCACCCCTCCACTTT
CASSLGQRSSYNSPLHF